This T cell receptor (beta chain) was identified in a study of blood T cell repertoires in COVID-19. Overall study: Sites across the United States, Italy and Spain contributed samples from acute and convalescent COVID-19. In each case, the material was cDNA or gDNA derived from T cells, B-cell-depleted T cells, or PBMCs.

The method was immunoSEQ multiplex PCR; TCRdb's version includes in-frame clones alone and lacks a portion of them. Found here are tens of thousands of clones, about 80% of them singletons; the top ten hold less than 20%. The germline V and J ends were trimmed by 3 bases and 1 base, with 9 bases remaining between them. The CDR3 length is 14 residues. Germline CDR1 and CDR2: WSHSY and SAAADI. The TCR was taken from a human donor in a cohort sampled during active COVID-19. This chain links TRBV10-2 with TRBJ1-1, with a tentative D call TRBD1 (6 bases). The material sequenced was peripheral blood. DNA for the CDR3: TGCGCCAGCAGTGACCCAGGGGCGAACACTGAAGCTTTCTTT. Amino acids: CASSDPGANTEAFF.